This TCR beta chain derives from a study of beta chain features in type 1 diabetes. Points from the study as a whole: When Type 1 diabetes patients were examined, their TCRB CDR3s proved moderately but significantly shorter in all four CD4+ subsets. Although PCR might favor shorter templates, it would do so equally in patients and controls. VDJ junctions from patients with type 1 diabetes contained fewer insertions and more deletions.

Notes on this clone: Its matching antigen is unknown.

From germline, CDR1 is SGHAT and CDR2 FQDESV (reference sequence). The CDR3 consists of 15 residues. The ends lost 4 bases at V and 6 bases at J; junction bases unmatched: 7. Expressed TCRB transcripts were sequenced because the entire RNA isolate underwent reverse transcription. The data were produced by immunoSEQ multiplex PCR, yet TCRdb's version contains in-frame clones alone and is incomplete. Of 100,000 to 150,000 clones in the sample, about 10% were seen once. V and J are TRBV11-1 and TRBJ2-2; 8 bases agree with TRBD1. This sequence was found in a man aged 25 to 40 with type 1 diabetes. Sequencing was performed on central memory CD4+ T cells from blood. CDR3 DNA sequence: TGTGCCAGCAGCTGGGACAGGTTTGGTTCCGGGGAGCTGTTTTTT. This encodes CASSWDRFGSGELFF.